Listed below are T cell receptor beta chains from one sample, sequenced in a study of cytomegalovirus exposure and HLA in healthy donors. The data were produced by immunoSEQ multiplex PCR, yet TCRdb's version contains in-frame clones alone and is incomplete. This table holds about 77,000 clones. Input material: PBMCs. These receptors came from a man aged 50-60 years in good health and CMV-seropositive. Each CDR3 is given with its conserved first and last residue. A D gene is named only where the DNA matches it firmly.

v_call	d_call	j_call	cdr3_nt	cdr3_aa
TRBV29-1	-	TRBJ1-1	TGCAGCGTTGAAGCTAGGGAGGGCCGAGCAGCGGGCACTGAAGCTTTCTTT	CSVEAREGRAAGTEAFF
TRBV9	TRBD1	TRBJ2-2	TGTGCCAGCAGCGGACAGGGGGGTCATACCGGGGAGCTGTTTTTT	CASSGQGGHTGELFF
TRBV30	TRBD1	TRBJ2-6	TGTGCCTGTTCGTCCGGGACAGGGGGTTCTGGGGCCAACGTCCTGACTTTC	CACSSGTGGSGANVLTF
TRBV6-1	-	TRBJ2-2	TGTGCCAGCACGGTGAACACCGGGGAGCTGTTTTTT	CASTVNTGELFF
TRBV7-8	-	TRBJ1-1	TGTGCCAGCAGCTTAGCTGGAGACGGCTCCTTTGAAGCTTTCTTT	CASSLAGDGSFEAFF
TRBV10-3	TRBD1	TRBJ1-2	TGTGCCATCAGTGCCGGGACAGGGGGGCACTATGGCTACACCTTC	CAISAGTGGHYGYTF
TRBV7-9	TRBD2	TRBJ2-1	TGTGCCAGCAGCTTAGAATTCGGACTAGCCACAGATGAGCAGTTCTTC	CASSLEFGLATDEQFF
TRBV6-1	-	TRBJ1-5	TGTGCCACCCAGGCAGGGGCCCTCAATCAGCCCCAGCATTTT	CATQAGALNQPQHF
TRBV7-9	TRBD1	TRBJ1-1	TGTGCCAGCAGCTCCGGACAGGGTAAGAACACTGAAGCTTTCTTT	CASSSGQGKNTEAFF
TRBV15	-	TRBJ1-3	TGTGCCACCAGCAGTGGGGGGAACACCATATATTTT	CATSSGGNTIYF
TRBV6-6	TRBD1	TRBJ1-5	TGTGCCAGCAGTTACTCGGGACAGGGTGGTCAGCCCCAGCATTTT	CASSYSGQGGQPQHF
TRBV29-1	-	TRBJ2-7	TGCAGCGTTCTGACTAGAGTCTACGAGCAGTACTTC	CSVLTRVYEQYF
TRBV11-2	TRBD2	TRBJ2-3	TGTGCCAGCAGCTCTCTCCGGGGGGGTAGATTTACGCAGTATTTT	CASSSLRGGRFTQYF
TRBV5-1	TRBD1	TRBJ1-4	TGCGCCAGCAGCATATCCGGGACAGGGGAAAAACTGTTTTTT	CASSISGTGEKLFF